A selection of T cell receptor beta chains follows, all from one sample in a study of blood T cell repertoires in COVID-19. Libraries were prepared by immunoSEQ multiplex PCR; TCRdb keeps only in-frame clonotypes and omits some of them. The sample includes 450,000 or so clones, roughly 87% of them seen just once. Sequencing was performed on PBMCs or T cells enriched from blood (not recorded which). The receptors shown here come from a man younger than 30 who had recovered from COVID-19. Each CDR3 is given with its conserved first and last residue. The D gene is left open where the match is weak. Clone size is shown for a subset of rows, as once, few, many or a class of expanded clone.

.,.,TRBV5-8,TRBJ1-3,TGTGCCAGCAGCCCCGGGACTGGCTCTGGAAACACCATATATTTT,CASSPGTGSGNTIYF
TRBD2,.,TRBV28,TRBJ2-4,TGTGCCAGCAGTCCCGAACTAGCGGGAGTAAACATTCAGTACTTC,CASSPELAGVNIQYF
TRBD1,.,TRBV12-5,TRBJ2-7,TGTGCTAGTGGTTTGGGGACAGGGGTCGAGCAGTACTTC,CASGLGTGVEQYF
.,.,TRBV11-2,TRBJ1-6,TGTGCCAGCAGCATTCTCGGGCCGGGGAGCTCACCCCTCCACTTT,CASSILGPGSSPLHF
.,.,TRBV28,TRBJ2-5,TGTGCCAGCAGTGCTCCCGGTAGGGGAGAGACCCAGTACTTC,CASSAPGRGETQYF
TRBD1,.,TRBV28,TRBJ2-2,TGTGCCAGCAGTTCAGGGGACAGGGGGTTCAGGGAGCTGTTTTTT,CASSSGDRGFRELFF
.,.,TRBV7-3,TRBJ1-1,TGTGCCAGCAGCCGAAAGGGAGGACGGGGGGAGAACACTGAAGCTTTCTTT,CASSRKGGRGENTEAFF
.,once,TRBV19,TRBJ1-2,TGTGCCAGTAGTACCCGCCCGGAGAGGGAGGGCTATGGCTACACCTTC,CASSTRPEREGYGYTF
.,.,TRBV21-1,TRBJ2-7,TGTGCCAGCAGCCACGAGTCTCGAGCGGGGATATCCTACGAGCAGTACTTC,CASSHESRAGISYEQYF
.,.,TRBV10-3,TRBJ2-3,TGTGCCATCAGTGACCCTGGGCACGCAGATACGCAGTATTTT,CAISDPGHADTQYF
TRBD2,once,TRBV3-1/TRBV3-2,TRBJ2-5,TGTGCCAGCAGCCCTCTAGCGGGGGGAGAGACCCAGTACTTC,CASSPLAGGETQYF
.,.,TRBV5-1,TRBJ1-1,TGCGCCAGCAGCTTGGCCCTAAACGCACGAGAAGCTTTCTTT,CASSLALNAREAFF
.,.,TRBV7-2,TRBJ1-6,TGTGCCAGCAGCCCCCGACAGAAAAGTAATTCACCCCTCCACTTT,CASSPRQKSNSPLHF
.,.,TRBV28,TRBJ1-1,TGTGCCAGCACCATCAAAACCAGTGAAGCTTTCTTT,CASTIKTSEAFF
TRBD2,.,TRBV28,TRBJ2-7,TGTGCCAGCAGTCCCCGGCTAGCGGGAGGAAGCTACGAGCAGTACTTC,CASSPRLAGGSYEQYF
TRBD1,few,TRBV5-1,TRBJ1-1,TGCGCCAGCAGCTTGGGGACAGGGGGGATGAACACTGAAGCTTTCTTT,CASSLGTGGMNTEAFF
TRBD1,.,TRBV5-6,TRBJ1-5,TGTGCCAGCAGCCAAGGGGGCGCGGGGCCCCAGCATTTT,CASSQGGAGPQHF
.,once,TRBV28,TRBJ2-7,TGTGCCAGCAGTTCGGACAGTCTCAAGGGCCGGCAGTACTTC,CASSSDSLKGRQYF
TRBD1,.,TRBV19,TRBJ1-3,TGTGCCAGTAGTACGACAGGGGATGGAAACACCATATATTTT,CASSTTGDGNTIYF
TRBD2,.,TRBV3-1/TRBV3-2,TRBJ2-3,TGTGCCAGCAGCCAAGACCCCCCGGGACTAGCGGGGGGCACAGATACGCAGTATTTT,CASSQDPPGLAGGTDTQYF
.,.,TRBV4-1,TRBJ1-2,TGCGCCAGCAGCCCCCCAACGCAGGGGAGCTACACCTTC,CASSPPTQGSYTF
TRBD1,.,TRBV4-1,TRBJ1-4,TGCGCCAGCAGCCAAGGCCCGGGACAGCTGTTTTTT,CASSQGPGQLFF
.,once,TRBV5-1,TRBJ1-1,TGCGCCAGCAGCTTGGGCCGGCTATCGGGCACTGAAGCTTTCTTT,CASSLGRLSGTEAFF
.,.,TRBV25-1,TRBJ1-2,TGTGCCAGCCGCCTCGAAATTACAGGAATTTACACCTTC,CASRLEITGIYTF
TRBD1,once,TRBV6-1,TRBJ2-2,TGTGCCAGCAGTGAAGACAGGGGGTACACCGGGGAGCTGTTTTTT,CASSEDRGYTGELFF
.,.,TRBV9,TRBJ2-7,TGTGCCAGCAGCGTAGATCCGACAGGGAGGAGCTCCTACGAGCAGTACTTC,CASSVDPTGRSSYEQYF
.,.,TRBV28,TRBJ1-2,TGTGCCAGCAGCTCCGGTTTATATGGCTACACCTTC,CASSSGLYGYTF
.,.,TRBV5-1,TRBJ1-3,TGCGCCAGCAGCTCCTCCGGCAGGGCAACTTCTGGAAACACCATATATTTT,CASSSSGRATSGNTIYF
TRBD2,.,TRBV11-3,TRBJ2-1,TGTGCCAGCAGCCCTGGGACTAGCGGGAGACTAGGTTACAATGAGCAGTTCTTC,CASSPGTSGRLGYNEQFF
.,.,TRBV6-2/TRBV6-3,TRBJ1-1,TGTGCCAGCAGTTACTTCGAAGAGGGTAGGACGAACACTGAAGCTTTCTTT,CASSYFEEGRTNTEAFF
TRBD1,.,TRBV28,TRBJ2-7,TGTGCCAGCAGCGGGACAGGGGTGGGATACGAGCAGTACTTC,CASSGTGVGYEQYF
TRBD1,.,TRBV29-1,TRBJ1-2,TGCAGCGTCGAACAGGGGGCTTATGGCTACACCTTC,CSVEQGAYGYTF
.,.,TRBV28,TRBJ1-2,TGTGCCAGCAGAGATAGCGGGAACTATGGCTACACCTTC,CASRDSGNYGYTF
.,.,TRBV7-2,TRBJ1-4,TGTGCCAGCAGCCAGGCGGGGTTTGGGACTAATGAAAAACTGTTTTTT,CASSQAGFGTNEKLFF
TRBD1,.,TRBV4-1,TRBJ1-1,TGCGCCAGCAGCCGTGGGACAGGGCAAACTGAAGCTTTCTTT,CASSRGTGQTEAFF
TRBD2,.,TRBV7-2,TRBJ2-4,TGTGCCAGCAGCTTACCCATGACTAGCGGGAGCATTCAGTACTTC,CASSLPMTSGSIQYF
.,.,TRBV28,TRBJ2-5,TGTGCCAGCCGACCTTGGGGCGTACAAGAGACCCAGTACTTC,CASRPWGVQETQYF
TRBD1,.,TRBV5-6,TRBJ1-5,TGTGCCAGCAGCGTTACAGGGGGCACTAGCAATCAGCCCCAGCATTTT,CASSVTGGTSNQPQHF
.,.,TRBV5-1,TRBJ1-6,TGCGCCAGCAGCCTGACCCGGGACACCAATAATTCACCCCTCCACTTT,CASSLTRDTNNSPLHF
.,few,TRBV6-2/TRBV6-3,TRBJ1-4,.,CASSYTFGRGIF
.,.,TRBV15,TRBJ1-5,TGTGCCACCAGCAGAGATCTCAATCAGCCCCAGCATTTT,CATSRDLNQPQHF
.,.,TRBV3-1/TRBV3-2,TRBJ1-2,TGTGCCAGCAGCCTCGGAAGGCCGCTGACAGGACTTGTCTATGGCTACACCTTC,CASSLGRPLTGLVYGYTF